This entry lists 27 T cell receptor beta chains sequenced from one sample in a study of follicular helper T cells after annual influenza vaccination. Some clones are missing from TCRdb's copy, which holds only in-frame ones; the method was immunoSEQ multiplex PCR. In the table there are some 8,300 clones, nearly 85% of which are singletons. As to time point: 2013-2014 season, 7 days after vaccination. The sample here was CXCR5+ CD38- circulating T follicular helper cells from blood, taken 7 days after influenza vaccination. Subset defined: circulating Tfh, non-naive CD4+CXCR5+PD-1+ (ICOS+CD38+ or ICOS-CD38-). The receptors were gathered from an adult who received the influenza vaccine.

J is TRBJ2-7 and V is TRBV10-3; the D gene is possibly TRBD2 (5 bases). Between the trimmed V and J ends, which lost 0 bases and 6 bases, there was a span of 18 bases. CDR3 length: 16 amino acids. Germline CDR1 is ENHRY and CDR2 is SYGVKD. CDR3 in amino acids: CAISESIASPKFEQYF. CDR3 sequence (DNA): TGTGCCATCAGTGAGTCGATAGCTAGCCCGAAGTTCGAGCAGTACTTC.

The chain carries TRBV7-2 and TRBJ2-1; D not resolved. V gave up 1 base and J gave up 2 bases, with 9 bases separating them. CDR3 size: 15 residues. The V gene's germline CDR1 is SGHTA and CDR2 FQGNSA. For the CDR3, the DNA is TGTGCCAGCAGCTTAGGAAGCTCGCCCTACAATGAGCAGTTCTTC. It yields the protein CASSLGSSPYNEQFF.

V usage is TRBV6-6 and J usage is TRBJ1-2; tentatively, D is TRBD1 (6 bases). CDR1 and CDR2 (germline): MNHNY, SVGAGI (reference sequence). V shed 8 bases and J shed 7 bases, with 20 bases lying between them. The CDR3 has 14 amino acids. The CDR3 DNA is TGTGCCAGCCGACCCTCCGGACAGATGGCTGGCTACACCTTC. It translates to CASRPSGQMAGYTF.

The rearrangement joins TRBV6-5 to TRBJ1-5; 9 bases map to TRBD1. This CDR3 has 15 residues. Unmatched junction bases numbered 7, after V lost 6 bases and J lost 4 bases. Looked up from germline, CDR1 is MNHEY and CDR2 is SVGAGI. CDR3 amino acids: CASRTPGTGNQPQHF. The CDR3 DNA is TGTGCCAGCAGAACCCCCGGGACAGGGAATCAGCCCCAGCATTTT.

This chain uses TRBV6-6 with TRBJ2-2; D unclear. V was shortened by 6 bases and J by 4 bases, with 9 bases between the two germline ends. Per the germline V gene, CDR1 is MNHNY and CDR2 is SVGAGI (reference sequence). The CDR3 covers 13 residues. The CDR3 protein is CASSPPTTGELFF. The CDR3 DNA reads as TGTGCCAGCAGCCCCCCTACCACCGGGGAGCTGTTTTTT.

This clone was seen more than once but under ten times. This CDR3 is CSVEALQGAGELFF. DNA for the CDR3: TGCAGCGTTGAAGCGTTGCAGGGGGCCGGGGAGCTGTTTTTT. The chain employs TRBV29-1 and TRBJ2-2, with TRBD1 matching 7 bases. Germline CDR1 is SQVTM and CDR2 is ANQGSEA. J lost 6 bases, V lost 1 base, and 5 bases had no gene match. CDR3 length equals 14 residues.

The chain recombines TRBV28 with TRBJ1-6; D unresolved. The CDR3 runs to 12 residues. Germline V gives CDR1 MDHEN, CDR2 SYDVKM. The germline V and J ends were trimmed by 3 bases and 10 bases, with 7 bases remaining between them. The CDR3 loop reads CASSFEGSPLHF. The CDR3 nucleotides read TGTGCCAGCAGTTTCGAGGGATCACCCCTCCACTTT.

This rearrangement joins TRBV7-9 to TRBJ2-3; TRBD1 matches 8 bases. Germline CDR1 is SEHNR and CDR2 is FQNEAQ (reference sequence). The V and J ends lost 3 bases and 6 bases, in that order; junction bases with no gene match: 5. This CDR3 is 14 amino acids long. CDR3 DNA: TGTGCCAGCAGCTTCGGACAGGGCGCCGATACGCAGTATTTT. Residues: CASSFGQGADTQYF.

This chain links TRBV29-1 with TRBJ2-4; no clear D gene. CDR3 length: 14 amino acids. Germline CDR1 reads SQVTM; CDR2 reads ANQGSEA. Trimming removed 7 bases at V and 0 bases at J, with 13 bases between. The CDR3 loop is CSAPYELAKNIQYF. The CDR3 region has the DNA TGCAGCGCACCATACGAGTTAGCCAAAAACATTCAGTACTTC.

The genes are TRBV14 and TRBJ2-1; D is possibly TRBD1 (6 bases). The length of the CDR3 is 15 residues. The germline V gene has CDR1 SGHDN and CDR2 FVKESK. V lost 4 bases and J lost 3, with 13 bases in between. The CDR3 DNA follows: TGTGCCAGCAGCCTGCCTGGGGGCCTCTACAATGAGCAGTTCTTC. Translated, it gives CASSLPGGLYNEQFF.

The chain couples TRBV10-3 to TRBJ1-1, with a tentative D call TRBD1 (5 bases). V lost 11 bases and J lost 1, with 17 bases in between. The germline CDR1 and CDR2 sequences are ENHRY and SYGVKD. This CDR3 is built from 14 residues. The CDR3 protein is CASSEGPTNTEAFF. The CDR3, as DNA: TGTGCCTCGTCTGAGGGACCGACGAACACTGAAGCTTTCTTT.

This sequence joins TRBV2 and TRBJ2-7; perhaps TRBD1 as D (5 bases). There are 12 residues in the CDR3. Looked up from germline, CDR1 is SNHLY and CDR2 is FYNNEI. V lost 7 bases and J lost 2, with 9 bases in between. This CDR3 reads CASTRAPYEQYF. The CDR3 nucleotides are TGTGCCAGCACCAGGGCTCCCTACGAGCAGTACTTC.

V is TRBV15 and J is TRBJ2-3; D call uncertain. The CDR3 is 14 amino acids. V gave up 0 bases and J gave up 0 bases, with 4 bases separating them. Germline V gives CDR1 LNHNV, CDR2 YYDKDF (reference sequence). The CDR3 protein is CATSRDLSTDTQYF. CDR3 DNA: TGTGCCACCAGCAGAGATCTCAGCACAGATACGCAGTATTTT.

This chain joins TRBV28 and TRBJ1-1, with TRBD1 as a possible D gene (5 bases). CDR3 length: 16 amino acids. Between the trimmed V and J ends, which lost 7 bases and 4 bases, there was a span of 22 bases. Per germline, CDR1 MDHEN and CDR2 SYDVKM. CDR3 amino acids: CASTPPWGIGGTEAFF. In nucleotides, the CDR3 is TGTGCCAGCACCCCACCTTGGGGAATTGGGGGCACTGAAGCTTTCTTT.

The chain has TRBV6-1 and TRBJ1-2; D remains unclear. The V gene lost 6 bases and the J gene lost 4 bases, with 12 bases spanning the gap. The CDR3 length is 13 residues. Germline values: CDR1 MNHNS, CDR2 SASEGT. Here the CDR3 DNA reads TGTGCCAGCAGCGACACACAAGCCTATGGCTACACCTTC. Its protein is CASSDTQAYGYTF.

The J gene is TRBJ2-6, the V gene TRBV7-8; TRBD1 might be the D (5 bases). The V end was cut by 5 bases, the J end by 0 bases, with 17 bases between. CDR1 and CDR2 from the germline V gene are SGHVS and FQNEAQ. The CDR3 consists of 18 residues. CDR3 sequence reads: CASSTTVGTGSGANVLTF. The CDR3 DNA follows: TGTGCCAGCAGCACAACTGTGGGAACAGGCTCTGGGGCCAACGTCCTGACTTTC.

The rearrangement links TRBV11-2 to TRBJ2-7; TRBD2 might be the D (5 bases). The CDR3 runs to 15 residues. The germline V and J ends were trimmed by 1 base and 0 bases, with 10 bases remaining between them. The germline V gene encodes CDR1 SGHAT and CDR2 FQNNGV. This CDR3 reads CASSLVATSSYEQYF. The CDR3 DNA reads as TGTGCCAGCAGCTTAGTAGCGACAAGCTCCTACGAGCAGTACTTC. Based on the CDR3 plus reference TRBV11-2 and TRBJ2-7, the full variable domain is EAGVAQSPRYKIIEKRQSVAFWCNPISGHATLYWYQQILGQGPKLLIQFQNNGVVDDSQLPKDRFSAERLKGVDSTLKIQPAKLEDSAVYLCASSLVATSSYEQYFGPGTRLTVT.

This chain connects TRBV6-5 to TRBJ2-5, with D possibly being TRBD1 (6 bases). With 4 bases removed from V and 5 bases from J, the gap between germline ends came to 17 bases. Germline values: CDR1 MNHEY, CDR2 SVGAGI. This CDR3 contains 15 residues. The CDR3 spells CASSWDTSSHETQYF. CDR3 coding DNA: TGTGCCAGCAGTTGGGACACCTCATCTCACGAGACCCAGTACTTC.

There are a few counts of this clone. The chain employs TRBV9 and TRBJ2-5, with D perhaps TRBD2 (6 bases). CDR3 size: 14 residues. Germline loops: CDR1 SGDLS, CDR2 YYNGEE. Trimming removed 6 bases from V and 5 bases from J, with 17 bases in between. CDR3 residues: CASNRDSGWETQYF. The CDR3, as DNA: TGTGCCAGCAATCGGGACTCTGGTTGGGAGACCCAGTACTTC.

This clone has more than one count but fewer than ten. The gene calls are TRBV5-1 and TRBJ2-1, with 12 bases identical to TRBD1. This CDR3 spans 15 amino acids. The germline V gene encodes CDR1 SGHRS and CDR2 YFSETQ. J gave up 4 bases and V 4 bases, and 3 bases lay outside the gene matches. The DNA of the CDR3 is TGCGCCAGCAGCACGGGACAGGGGGCGTACAATGAGCAGTTCTTC. Encoded protein: CASSTGQGAYNEQFF.

The chain combines TRBV28 with TRBJ2-3; D is possibly TRBD2 (6 bases). Germline CDR1 is MDHEN and CDR2 is SYDVKM. This CDR3 has 14 residues. V lost 8 bases and J lost 5, with 17 bases in between. CDR3 sequence (DNA): TGTGCCAGCCAGTGGGCGGGACGGGGAGATACGCAGTATTTT. It codes for CASQWAGRGDTQYF.

The V gene is TRBV19, the J gene TRBJ2-5, with 7 bases identical to TRBD2. CDR1 LNHDA and CDR2 SQIVND come from the germline V gene (reference sequence). This CDR3 region has 15 residues. After removal of 3 bases from V and 11 bases from J, the junction contained 15 bases not matched to a gene. The CDR3 region is CASSIQTGGGGAQYF. CDR3 bases: TGTGCCAGTAGTATCCAAACGGGGGGAGGTGGTGCTCAGTACTTC.

The chain combines TRBV5-1 with TRBJ1-6; no clear D. The germline CDR1 and CDR2 sequences are SGHRS and YFSETQ. CDR3 length: 17 residues. V lost 0 bases to trimming and J lost 5 bases, with 15 bases between them. The CDR3 loop is CASSLAAGRGDNSPLHF. The CDR3 DNA reads as TGCGCCAGCAGCTTGGCCGCAGGCCGTGGAGATAATTCACCCCTCCACTTT.

The genes are TRBV14 and TRBJ2-1; tentatively, D is TRBD2 (6 bases). CDR1 and CDR2 from the germline V gene are SGHDN and FVKESK. The CDR3 runs 15 residues. Trimming took 0 bases from V and 1 from J, leaving 7 bases between them. CDR3 sequence: CASSQDSGSYNEQFF. The CDR3 nucleotides read TGTGCCAGCAGCCAAGATAGCGGATCCTACAATGAGCAGTTCTTC. Full variable domain (rest looked up from reference TRBV14 and TRBJ2-1): EAGVTQFPSHSVIEKGQTVTLRCDPISGHDNLYWYRRVMGKEIKFLLHFVKESKQDESGMPNNRFLAERTGGTYSTLKVQPAELEDSGVYFCASSQDSGSYNEQFFGPGTRLTVL.

This chain joins TRBV28 and TRBJ1-6, with a weak D call TRBD1 (5 bases). Germline-derived CDR1 and CDR2 are MDHEN and SYDVKM. The ends were cut back, 5 bases at V and 7 bases at J, with 15 bases in the middle. The CDR3 is made up of 15 amino acids. Here the CDR3 reads CASSPLVGGNSPLHF. CDR3 bases: TGTGCCAGCAGTCCCCTAGTCGGGGGGAATTCACCCCTCCACTTT.

The chain has TRBV28 and TRBJ1-6; possible D gene TRBD1, 6 bases. There are 16 residues in the CDR3. Between the trimmed V and J ends, which lost 5 bases and 8 bases, there was a span of 19 bases. Germline V lookup: CDR1 MDHEN, CDR2 SYDVKM. The CDR3 is CASSISSGQMDSPLHF. The CDR3 DNA sequence: TGTGCCAGCAGTATCTCATCCGGACAGATGGATTCACCCCTCCACTTT.

This clone has more than one count but fewer than ten. The chain carries TRBV28 and TRBJ1-5, with D tentatively TRBD1 (5 bases). CDR3 length: 15 residues. CDR1 and CDR2 from the germline V gene are MDHEN and SYDVKM. Trimming stripped 0 bases from V and 0 bases from J, with 6 bases between. CDR3 amino acids: CASSLWGLSNQPQHF. As DNA, the CDR3 is TGTGCCAGCAGTTTATGGGGGCTTAGCAATCAGCCCCAGCATTTT.